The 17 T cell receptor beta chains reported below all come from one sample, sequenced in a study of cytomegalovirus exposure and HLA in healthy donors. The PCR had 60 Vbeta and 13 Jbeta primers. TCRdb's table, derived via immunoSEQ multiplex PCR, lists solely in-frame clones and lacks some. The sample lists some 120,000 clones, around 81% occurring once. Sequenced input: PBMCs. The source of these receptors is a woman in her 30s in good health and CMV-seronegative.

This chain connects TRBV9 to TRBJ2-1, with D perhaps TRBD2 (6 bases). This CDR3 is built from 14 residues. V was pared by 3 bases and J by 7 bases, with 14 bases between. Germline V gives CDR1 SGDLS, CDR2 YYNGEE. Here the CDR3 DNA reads TGTGCCAGCAGCGCAGGAGGGCCACCTAATGAGCAGTTCTTC. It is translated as CASSAGGPPNEQFF.

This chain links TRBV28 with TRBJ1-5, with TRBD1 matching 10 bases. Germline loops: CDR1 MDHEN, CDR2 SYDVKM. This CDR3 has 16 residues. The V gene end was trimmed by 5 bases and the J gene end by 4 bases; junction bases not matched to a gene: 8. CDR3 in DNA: TGTGCCAGCAGTCCAACAAGGACAGGGGGTAATCAGCCCCAGCATTTT. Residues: CASSPTRTGGNQPQHF.

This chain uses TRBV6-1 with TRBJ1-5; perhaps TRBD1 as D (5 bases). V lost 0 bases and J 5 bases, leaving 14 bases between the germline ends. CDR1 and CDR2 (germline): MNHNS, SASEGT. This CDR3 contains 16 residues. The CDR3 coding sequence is TGTGCCAGCAGTGAAGCGCTTCCAACAGGCGATCAGCCCCAGCATTTT. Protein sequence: CASSEALPTGDQPQHF.

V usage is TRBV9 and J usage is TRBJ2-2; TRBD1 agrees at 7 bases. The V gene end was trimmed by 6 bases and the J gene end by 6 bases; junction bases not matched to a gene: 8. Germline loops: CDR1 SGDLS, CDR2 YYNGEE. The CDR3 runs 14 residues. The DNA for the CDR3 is TGTGCCAGCACAGGGGGAGCCGCCCCCGGGGAGCTGTTTTTT. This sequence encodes CASTGGAAPGELFF. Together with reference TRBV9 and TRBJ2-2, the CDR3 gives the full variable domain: DSGVTQTPKHLITATGQRVTLRCSPRSGDLSVYWYQQSLDQGLQFLIQYYNGEERAKGNILERFSAQQFPDLHSELNLSSLELGDSALYFCASTGGAAPGELFFGEGSRLTVL.

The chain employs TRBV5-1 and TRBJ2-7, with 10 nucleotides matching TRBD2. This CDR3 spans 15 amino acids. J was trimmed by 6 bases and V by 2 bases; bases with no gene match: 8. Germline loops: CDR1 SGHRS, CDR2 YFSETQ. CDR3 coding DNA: TGCGCCAGCAGCTTCCTAGCGGGAGAGGAACTCGAGCAGTACTTC. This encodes CASSFLAGEELEQYF.

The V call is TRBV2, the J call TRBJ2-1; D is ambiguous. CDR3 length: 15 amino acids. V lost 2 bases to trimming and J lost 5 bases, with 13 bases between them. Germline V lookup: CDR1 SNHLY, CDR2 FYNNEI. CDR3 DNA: TGTGCCAGCAGTGAACCTCTTCCCGTCGACAATGAGCAGTTCTTC. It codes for CASSEPLPVDNEQFF.

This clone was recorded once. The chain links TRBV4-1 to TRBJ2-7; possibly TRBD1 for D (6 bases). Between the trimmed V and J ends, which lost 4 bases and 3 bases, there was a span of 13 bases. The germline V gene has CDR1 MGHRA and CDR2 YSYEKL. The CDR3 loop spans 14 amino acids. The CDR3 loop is CASSPRGSYYEQYF. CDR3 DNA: TGCGCCAGCAGCCCAAGGGGGTCCTACTACGAGCAGTACTTC.

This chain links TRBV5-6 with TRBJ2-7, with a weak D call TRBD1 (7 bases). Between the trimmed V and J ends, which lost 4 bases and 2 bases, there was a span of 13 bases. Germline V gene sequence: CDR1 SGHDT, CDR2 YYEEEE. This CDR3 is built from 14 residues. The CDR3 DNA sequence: TGTGCCAGCAGCGGCGGGACAGCCACCTACGAGCAGTACTTC. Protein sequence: CASSGGTATYEQYF.

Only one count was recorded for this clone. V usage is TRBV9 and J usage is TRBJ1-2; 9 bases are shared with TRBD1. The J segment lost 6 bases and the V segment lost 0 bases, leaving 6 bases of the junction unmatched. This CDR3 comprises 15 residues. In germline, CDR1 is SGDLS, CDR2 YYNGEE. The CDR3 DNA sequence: TGTGCCAGCAGCGTAGTAGGAGACAGGGGGGATGGCTACACCTTC. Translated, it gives CASSVVGDRGDGYTF.

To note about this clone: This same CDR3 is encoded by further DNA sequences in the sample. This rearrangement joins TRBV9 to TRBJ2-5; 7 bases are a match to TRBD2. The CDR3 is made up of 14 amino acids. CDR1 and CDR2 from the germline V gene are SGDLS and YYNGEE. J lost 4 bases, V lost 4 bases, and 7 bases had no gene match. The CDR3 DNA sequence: TGTGCCAGCAGCCCTACTAGCGCCGGAGAGACCCAGTACTTC. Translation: CASSPTSAGETQYF.

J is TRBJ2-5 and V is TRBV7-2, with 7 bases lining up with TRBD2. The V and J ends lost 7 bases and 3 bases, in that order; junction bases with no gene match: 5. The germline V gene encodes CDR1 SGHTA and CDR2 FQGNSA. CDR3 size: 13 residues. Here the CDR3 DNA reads TGTGCCAGCACCTCGAGCGGGAAAGAGACCCAGTACTTC. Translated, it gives CASTSSGKETQYF.

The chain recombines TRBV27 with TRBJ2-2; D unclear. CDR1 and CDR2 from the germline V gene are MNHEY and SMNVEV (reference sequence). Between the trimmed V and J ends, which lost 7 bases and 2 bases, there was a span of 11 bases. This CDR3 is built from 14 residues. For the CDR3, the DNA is TGTGCCAGCACCCACGGTGTAAACACCGGGGAGCTGTTTTTT. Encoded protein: CASTHGVNTGELFF.

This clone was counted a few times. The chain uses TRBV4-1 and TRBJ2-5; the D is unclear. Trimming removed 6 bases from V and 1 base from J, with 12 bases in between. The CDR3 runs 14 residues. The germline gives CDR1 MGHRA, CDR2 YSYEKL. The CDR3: CASRPLGFQETQYF. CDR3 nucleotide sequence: TGCGCCAGCAGACCGCTAGGCTTCCAAGAGACCCAGTACTTC.

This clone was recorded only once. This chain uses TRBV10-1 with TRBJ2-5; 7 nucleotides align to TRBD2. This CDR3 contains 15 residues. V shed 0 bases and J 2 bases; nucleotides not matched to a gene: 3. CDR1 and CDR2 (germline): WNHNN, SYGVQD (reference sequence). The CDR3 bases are TGCGCCAGCAGTGAGTCGGGAGGGCGGCAAGAGACCCAGTACTTC. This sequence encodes CASSESGGRQETQYF.

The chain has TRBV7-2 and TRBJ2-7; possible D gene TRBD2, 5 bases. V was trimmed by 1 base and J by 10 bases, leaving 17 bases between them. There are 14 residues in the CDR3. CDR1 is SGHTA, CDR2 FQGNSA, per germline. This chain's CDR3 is CASSLGVGNSPQYF. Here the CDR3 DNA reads TGTGCCAGCAGCTTAGGAGTCGGGAACTCCCCACAGTACTTC.

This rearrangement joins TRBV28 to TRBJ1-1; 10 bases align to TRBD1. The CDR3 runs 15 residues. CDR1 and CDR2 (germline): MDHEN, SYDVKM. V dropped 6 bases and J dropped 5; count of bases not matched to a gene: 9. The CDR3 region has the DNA TGTGCCAGCAGGACCGGGACAGGGGCATTTACTGAAGCTTTCTTT. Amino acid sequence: CASRTGTGAFTEAFF.

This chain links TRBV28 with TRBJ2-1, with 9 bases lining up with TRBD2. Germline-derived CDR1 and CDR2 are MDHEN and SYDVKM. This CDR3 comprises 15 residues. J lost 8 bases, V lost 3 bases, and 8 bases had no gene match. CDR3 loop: CASSLTSGWGDEQFF. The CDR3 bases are TGTGCCAGCAGTTTGACTAGCGGATGGGGCGATGAGCAGTTCTTC. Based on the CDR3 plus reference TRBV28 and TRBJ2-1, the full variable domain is DVKVTQSSRYLVKRTGEKVFLECVQDMDHENMFWYRQDPGLGLRLIYFSYDVKMKEKGDIPEGYSVSREKKERFSLILESASTNQTSMYLCASSLTSGWGDEQFFGPGTRLTVL.